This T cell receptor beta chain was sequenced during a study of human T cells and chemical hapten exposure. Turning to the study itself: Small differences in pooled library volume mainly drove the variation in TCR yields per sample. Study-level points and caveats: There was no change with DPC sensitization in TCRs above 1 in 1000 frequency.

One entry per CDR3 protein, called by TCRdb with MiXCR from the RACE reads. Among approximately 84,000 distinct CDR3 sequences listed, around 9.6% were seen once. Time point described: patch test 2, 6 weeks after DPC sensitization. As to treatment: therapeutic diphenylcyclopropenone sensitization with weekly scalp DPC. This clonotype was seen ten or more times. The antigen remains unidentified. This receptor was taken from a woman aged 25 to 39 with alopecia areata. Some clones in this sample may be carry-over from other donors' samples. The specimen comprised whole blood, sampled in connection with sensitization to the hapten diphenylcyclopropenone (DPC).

CDR3 sequence reads: CASSFFVGENNEQFF. The DNA for the CDR3 is TGTGCCAGCAGCTTTTTTGTAGGGGAGAACAATGAGCAGTTCTTC. The chain is built from TRBV7-9 and TRBJ2-1; D could derive from TRBD1 or TRBD2 (5 bases each). The CDR3 covers 15 residues. V shed 3 bases and J shed 5 bases, with 14 bases lying between them. Germline CDR1 reads SEHNR; CDR2 reads FQNEAQ (reference sequence). Combining the CDR3 with reference TRBV7-9 and TRBJ2-1 gives the whole variable domain DTGVSQNPRHKITKRGQNVTFRCDPISEHNRLYWYRQTLGQGPEFLTYFQNEAQLEKSRLLSDRFSAERPKGSFSTLEIQRTEQGDSAMYLCASSFFVGENNEQFFGPGTRLTVL.